The T cell receptor beta chain described here comes from a study of T cells in tumors after PD-1 blockade. The V gene's germline CDR1 is SGHRS and CDR2 YFSETQ. V was shortened by 4 bases and J by 4 bases, with 15 bases between the two germline ends. This CDR3 contains 14 residues. Measured with immunoSEQ multiplex PCR; TCRdb has only the in-frame clones, and not every one. The table includes 60,000 or so clones, over 75% detected once. The J gene is TRBJ2-7, the V gene TRBV5-1, with D perhaps matching TRBD1 (7 bases). Sequencing was performed on PBMCs, taken before anti-PD-1 treatment. The TCR sequence derives from a human donor with basal cell carcinoma. CDR3: CASSVEGAGYEQYF. The CDR3 region has the DNA TGCGCCAGCAGCGTGGAGGGGGCCGGATACGAGCAGTACTTC.